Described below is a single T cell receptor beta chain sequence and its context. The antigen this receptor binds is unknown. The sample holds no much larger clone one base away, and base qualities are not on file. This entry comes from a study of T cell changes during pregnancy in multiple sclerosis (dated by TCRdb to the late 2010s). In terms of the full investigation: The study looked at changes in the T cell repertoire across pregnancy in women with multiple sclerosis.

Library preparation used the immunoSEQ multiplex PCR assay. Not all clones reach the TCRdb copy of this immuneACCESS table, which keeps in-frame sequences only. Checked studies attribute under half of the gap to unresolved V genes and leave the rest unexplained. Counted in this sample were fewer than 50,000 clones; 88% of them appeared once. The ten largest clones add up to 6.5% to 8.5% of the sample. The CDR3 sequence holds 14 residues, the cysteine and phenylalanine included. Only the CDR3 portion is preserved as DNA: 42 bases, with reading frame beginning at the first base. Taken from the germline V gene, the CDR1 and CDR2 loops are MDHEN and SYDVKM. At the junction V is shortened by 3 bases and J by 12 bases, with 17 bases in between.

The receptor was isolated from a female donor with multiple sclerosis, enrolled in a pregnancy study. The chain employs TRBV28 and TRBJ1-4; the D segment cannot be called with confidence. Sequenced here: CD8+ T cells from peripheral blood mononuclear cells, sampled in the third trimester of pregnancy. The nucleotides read TGTGCCAGCAGTTTCTCGGCGGTTTCTTCGGAACTGTTTTTT. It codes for CASSFSAVSSELFF.